The 8 T cell receptor beta chains in this list originate from one sample, sequenced in a study of early stage breast cancer tumors. TCRdb's table, derived via immunoSEQ multiplex PCR, lists solely in-frame clones and lacks some. The repertoire has fewer than 50,000 clones, around 73% of them found once; the top ten carry roughly 7.9%. What was sequenced was blood. The receptors come from a person aged 45 to 59 with breast cancer.

The chain has TRBV11-2 and TRBJ1-4; D might be TRBD1 (5 bases). Trimming took 4 bases from V and 8 from J, leaving 11 bases between them. The CDR3 contains 13 residues. CDR1 and CDR2 (germline): SGHAT, FQNNGV. CDR3 in amino acids: CASSWTRGEKLFF. CDR3 nucleotide sequence: TGTGCCAGCAGCTGGACACGTGGGGAAAAACTGTTTTTT.

The rearrangement links TRBV6-4 to TRBJ2-5; no definite D call. The V gene's germline CDR1 is MRHNA and CDR2 SNTAGT. The CDR3 covers 17 residues. V lost 2 bases and J 4 bases, leaving 20 bases between the germline ends. The CDR3 region is CASSDTPWRNTPETQYF. In DNA form, the CDR3 reads TGTGCCAGCAGTGACACCCCCTGGCGGAACACCCCAGAGACCCAGTACTTC.

The genes are TRBV7-2 and TRBJ2-2, with 7 bases identical to TRBD2. Germline V gene sequence: CDR1 SGHTA, CDR2 FQGNSA. J lost 0 bases, V lost 3 bases, and 1 base had no gene match. The CDR3 covers 15 residues. In nucleotides, the CDR3 is TGTGCCAGCAGCTTGGGGACTACGAACACCGGGGAGCTGTTTTTT. It specifies CASSLGTTNTGELFF.

J is TRBJ1-3 and V is TRBV18; 7 positions match TRBD1. Looked up from germline, CDR1 is KGHSH and CDR2 is LQKENI. This CDR3 contains 14 residues. The ends lost 4 bases at V and 5 bases at J; junction bases unmatched: 5. CDR3 bases: TGTGCCAGCTCACTTCAGGGGGAGAGAAACACCATATATTTT. It codes for CASSLQGERNTIYF.

The rearrangement links TRBV23-1 to TRBJ1-1, with unresolved D. TRBV23-1 is noted as an ORF with a role that remains uncertain. The CDR3 length is 15 residues. The ends were cut back, 7 bases at V and 7 bases at J, with 22 bases in the middle. The CDR3 region has the DNA TGCGCCAGCAACCCCCCGGTTCCAGGCGGGGTTGAAGCTTTCTTT. This sequence encodes CASNPPVPGGVEAFF.

This clone was counted a few times. The gene calls are TRBV2 and TRBJ1-4, with 8 bases matching TRBD1. The V gene end was trimmed by 9 bases and the J gene end by 12 bases; junction bases not matched to a gene: 6. This CDR3 comprises 11 residues. Germline assignment: CDR1 SNHLY and CDR2 FYNNEI. CDR3 DNA: TGTGCCAGTGCCGACAGGGGTGAACTGTTTTTT. It yields the protein CASADRGELFF.

The chain employs TRBV5-1 and TRBJ1-5, with D perhaps matching TRBD1 (6 bases). Trimming removed 4 bases at V and 2 bases at J, with 10 bases between. Germline CDR1 and CDR2: SGHRS and YFSETQ. This CDR3 is built from 14 residues. CDR3 sequence reads: CASSPRGGNQPQHF. The CDR3 DNA reads TGCGCCAGCAGCCCCAGGGGCGGCAATCAGCCCCAGCATTTT.

The chain carries TRBV28 and TRBJ2-5, with D maybe TRBD1 (6 bases). The CDR3 runs 15 residues. The V gene lost 1 base and the J gene lost 2 bases, with 11 bases spanning the gap. Germline CDR1 and CDR2: MDHEN and SYDVKM. Here the CDR3 reads CASSLLGTQQETQYF. CDR3 coding DNA: TGTGCCAGCAGTTTATTAGGGACACAGCAAGAGACCCAGTACTTC.